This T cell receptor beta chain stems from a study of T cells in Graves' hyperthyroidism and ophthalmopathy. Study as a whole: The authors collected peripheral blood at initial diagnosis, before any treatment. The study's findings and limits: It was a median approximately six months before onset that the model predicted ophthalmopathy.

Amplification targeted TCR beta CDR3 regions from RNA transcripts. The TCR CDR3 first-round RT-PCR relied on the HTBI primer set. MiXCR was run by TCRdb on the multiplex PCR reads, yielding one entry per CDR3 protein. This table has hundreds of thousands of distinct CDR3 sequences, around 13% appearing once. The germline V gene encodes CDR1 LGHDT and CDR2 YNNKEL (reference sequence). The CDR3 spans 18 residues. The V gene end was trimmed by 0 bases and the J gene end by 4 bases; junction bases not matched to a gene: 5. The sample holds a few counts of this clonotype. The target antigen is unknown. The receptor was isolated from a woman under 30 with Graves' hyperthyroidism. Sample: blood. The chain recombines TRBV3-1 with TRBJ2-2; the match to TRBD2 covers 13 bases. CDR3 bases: TGTGCCAGCAGCCAAGAGGGGACTAGCGGGACCCGCACCGGGGAGCTGTTTTTT. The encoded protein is CASSQEGTSGTRTGELFF.